The entry below gives a single T cell receptor beta chain sequence along with its context. These data belong to a study of T cells expressing NK-cell markers. For the study at large: TCR beta repertoires came from sorted CD3+CD56+NKG2C+, CD3+CD56+NKG2C- and CD3+CD56-NKG2C+ T cells. Seropositivity for HCMV was found in most of the eight sequenced donors, with one seronegative.

CDR3 size: 16 residues. Germline CDR1 is LGHNA and CDR2 is YNFKEQ. TCRdb re-called the 5' RACE reads and shows each CDR3 protein once, DNA omitted. This sample's table reports about half a million distinct CDR3 sequences. The TCR originated in a woman in her 50s in good health. The sample comprised blood T cells: a sorted CD56 or NKG2C T cell subset, CD4+ or CD8+ T cells, or bulk PBMC T cells (not recorded which). V and J are TRBV4-2 and TRBJ1-4; TCRdb picks TRBD1, but there is no DNA to check that call. CDR3 amino acids: CASSPSGDFANGKLFF.